This is a list of T cell receptor beta chains from one sample in a study of blood T cell repertoires in COVID-19. TCRdb's table, derived via immunoSEQ multiplex PCR, lists solely in-frame clones and lacks some. The sample lists about 150,000 clones; roughly 82% were seen once. The specimen sequenced was peripheral blood. The origin of the receptors is a woman aged 45-65 years in a cohort sampled during active or convalescent COVID-19. Each CDR3 is given with its conserved first and last residue. Each record gives: D gene, J gene, clone size, V gene, CDR3 protein, CDR3 DNA. A D gene is named only where the DNA matches it firmly. Size is omitted from some rows. Given values are once, few, many or a class for expanded clones.

d_gene: .
j_gene: TRBJ2-1
abundance: .
v_gene: TRBV6-5
CDR3aa: CASSSALGTTYNEQFF
CDR3nt: TGTGCCAGCAGTTCCGCCCTCGGAACTACCTACAATGAGCAGTTCTTC

d_gene: TRBD1
j_gene: TRBJ1-1
abundance: .
v_gene: TRBV4-1
CDR3aa: CASSQTGTGRTEAFF
CDR3nt: TGCGCCAGCAGCCAAACCGGGACAGGTAGGACTGAAGCTTTCTTT

d_gene: TRBD1
j_gene: TRBJ1-2
abundance: .
v_gene: TRBV7-9
CDR3aa: CASSGRDRGNNYGYTF
CDR3nt: TGTGCCAGCAGCGGGCGGGACAGGGGTAATAACTATGGCTACACCTTC

d_gene: TRBD2
j_gene: TRBJ2-7
abundance: .
v_gene: TRBV2
CDR3aa: CASPRGEFTSGGAFREQYF
CDR3nt: TGTGCTTCCCCGCGGGGCGAATTTACTAGCGGGGGGGCCTTTCGGGAGCAGTACTTC

d_gene: .
j_gene: TRBJ2-7
abundance: .
v_gene: TRBV5-4
CDR3aa: CASSFLSLSYEQYF
CDR3nt: TGTGCCAGCAGCTTCCTTAGCCTTTCCTACGAGCAGTACTTC

d_gene: TRBD1
j_gene: TRBJ1-5
abundance: once
v_gene: TRBV19
CDR3aa: CASAHPQGGQPQHF
CDR3nt: TGTGCCAGTGCTCATCCTCAGGGGGGTCAGCCCCAGCATTTT

d_gene: .
j_gene: TRBJ1-2
abundance: .
v_gene: TRBV4-1
CDR3aa: CASSQDLRGNYGYTF
CDR3nt: TGCGCCAGCAGCCAAGATTTGAGAGGTAACTATGGCTACACCTTC

d_gene: .
j_gene: TRBJ1-2
abundance: once
v_gene: TRBV19
CDR3aa: CASRVRVLGGYTF
CDR3nt: TGTGCCAGTCGTGTGAGGGTCCTGGGTGGCTACACCTTC

d_gene: TRBD1
j_gene: TRBJ1-6
abundance: .
v_gene: TRBV7-8
CDR3aa: CASSVQGDSPLHF
CDR3nt: TGTGCCAGCAGCGTACAGGGGGATTCACCCCTCCACTTT

d_gene: .
j_gene: TRBJ1-5
abundance: .
v_gene: TRBV20-1
CDR3aa: CSASIPNQPQHF
CDR3nt: TGCAGTGCTAGTATCCCTAATCAGCCCCAGCATTTT

d_gene: TRBD1
j_gene: TRBJ2-3
abundance: .
v_gene: TRBV5-1
CDR3aa: CASSLQGGSTDTQYF
CDR3nt: TGCGCCAGCAGCTTACAAGGGGGCTCCACAGATACGCAGTATTTT

d_gene: .
j_gene: TRBJ1-2
abundance: .
v_gene: TRBV11-2
CDR3aa: CASSLEGGYGYTF
CDR3nt: TGTGCCAGCAGCTTGGAAGGGGGCTATGGCTACACCTTC

d_gene: .
j_gene: TRBJ2-7
abundance: .
v_gene: TRBV13
CDR3aa: CASSFRASGKAYEQYF
CDR3nt: TGTGCCAGCAGCTTTCGAGCGAGTGGAAAGGCCTACGAGCAGTACTTC

d_gene: TRBD2
j_gene: TRBJ2-5
abundance: .
v_gene: TRBV24-1
CDR3aa: CATSDLAGGAETQYF
CDR3nt: TGTGCCACCAGTGATCTAGCGGGGGGGGCGGAGACCCAGTACTTC

d_gene: TRBD1
j_gene: TRBJ1-1
abundance: .
v_gene: TRBV27
CDR3aa: CASRPLTGKDTEAFF
CDR3nt: TGTGCCAGCAGACCTTTGACAGGGAAGGATACTGAAGCTTTCTTT

d_gene: .
j_gene: TRBJ1-6
abundance: few
v_gene: TRBV7-3
CDR3aa: CASSRRGSSPLHF
CDR3nt: TGTGCCAGCAGCCGCAGGGGCTCTTCACCCCTCCACTTT

d_gene: TRBD1
j_gene: TRBJ1-1
abundance: .
v_gene: TRBV6-5
CDR3aa: CASSRNTGGGTEAFF
CDR3nt: TGTGCCAGCAGTAGAAACACAGGGGGTGGCACTGAAGCTTTCTTT

d_gene: TRBD1
j_gene: TRBJ1-1
abundance: .
v_gene: TRBV5-3
CDR3aa: CARSFGQGKPEAFF
CDR3nt: TGTGCCAGAAGCTTTGGACAGGGGAAGCCTGAAGCTTTCTTT

d_gene: .
j_gene: TRBJ1-1
abundance: .
v_gene: TRBV7-2
CDR3aa: CASSLREFLNTEAFF
CDR3nt: TGTGCCAGCTCCCTGAGGGAATTTTTGAACACTGAAGCTTTCTTT

d_gene: .
j_gene: TRBJ1-1
abundance: .
v_gene: TRBV6-2/TRBV6-3
CDR3aa: CASSYAGYLNTEAFF
CDR3nt: TGTGCCAGCAGTTACGCAGGATACCTGAACACTGAAGCTTTCTTT

d_gene: TRBD1
j_gene: TRBJ1-4
abundance: few
v_gene: TRBV24-1
CDR3aa: CATSGTRTGFDGNEKLFF
CDR3nt: TGTGCCACCAGTGGAACCAGGACAGGGTTTGATGGGAATGAAAAACTGTTTTTT

d_gene: TRBD1
j_gene: TRBJ1-2
abundance: .
v_gene: TRBV5-1
CDR3aa: CASSLGQGAGYGYTF
CDR3nt: TGCGCCAGCAGCTTGGGACAGGGGGCGGGCTATGGCTACACCTTC

d_gene: TRBD1
j_gene: TRBJ1-2
abundance: .
v_gene: TRBV2
CDR3aa: CASRLQGVANYGYTF
CDR3nt: TGTGCCAGCAGATTGCAGGGGGTCGCTAACTATGGCTACACCTTC

d_gene: TRBD1
j_gene: TRBJ1-2
abundance: .
v_gene: TRBV29-1
CDR3aa: CSVSWTGEFDYGYTF
CDR3nt: TGCAGCGTTTCGTGGACAGGGGAATTTGACTATGGCTACACCTTC

d_gene: TRBD1
j_gene: TRBJ1-5
abundance: .
v_gene: TRBV2
CDR3aa: CASRGTDTSNQPQHF
CDR3nt: TGTGCCAGCAGAGGGACAGACACGAGCAATCAGCCCCAGCATTTT

d_gene: .
j_gene: TRBJ1-1
abundance: .
v_gene: TRBV6-2/TRBV6-3
CDR3aa: CASSRLNTEAFF
CDR3nt: TGTGCCAGCAGTCGTTTGAACACTGAAGCTTTCTTT

d_gene: .
j_gene: TRBJ1-2
abundance: .
v_gene: TRBV19
CDR3aa: CASSIIPLGGDYGYTF
CDR3nt: TGTGCCAGTAGTATAATCCCCCTGGGAGGGGACTATGGCTACACCTTC

d_gene: .
j_gene: TRBJ2-5
abundance: .
v_gene: TRBV18
CDR3aa: CASSPQETEETQYF
CDR3nt: TGTGCCAGCTCGCCCCAAGAGACAGAAGAGACCCAGTACTTC

d_gene: TRBD1
j_gene: TRBJ1-6
abundance: .
v_gene: TRBV19
CDR3aa: CASSTQGADNSPLHF
CDR3nt: TGTGCCAGTAGTACACAGGGGGCGGATAATTCACCCCTCCACTTT

d_gene: TRBD1
j_gene: TRBJ2-1
abundance: .
v_gene: TRBV5-1
CDR3aa: CASSFGQETNNEQFF
CDR3nt: TGCGCCAGCAGCTTCGGACAGGAAACAAACAATGAGCAGTTCTTC

d_gene: .
j_gene: TRBJ1-1
abundance: .
v_gene: TRBV7-2
CDR3aa: CASSLEASTPNTEAFF
CDR3nt: TGTGCCAGCAGCTTAGAGGCCTCGACACCGAACACTGAAGCTTTCTTT

d_gene: .
j_gene: TRBJ1-4
abundance: .
v_gene: TRBV2
CDR3aa: CASTMTGGAEKLFF
CDR3nt: TGTGCCAGCACTATGACGGGGGGAGCGGAAAAACTGTTTTTT

d_gene: .
j_gene: TRBJ1-2
abundance: .
v_gene: TRBV6-5
CDR3aa: CASSYDRIYGYTF
CDR3nt: TGTGCCAGCAGTTACGACAGGATCTATGGCTACACCTTC

d_gene: .
j_gene: TRBJ1-1
abundance: .
v_gene: TRBV27
CDR3aa: CASTRDTEAFF
CDR3nt: TGTGCCAGCACCAGGGACACTGAAGCTTTCTTT

d_gene: TRBD1
j_gene: TRBJ2-6
abundance: once
v_gene: TRBV2
CDR3aa: CASRTMTGGMSGANVLTF
CDR3nt: TGTGCCAGCAGAACGATGACAGGGGGGATGTCTGGGGCCAACGTCCTGACTTTC

d_gene: .
j_gene: TRBJ2-7
abundance: .
v_gene: TRBV6-2/TRBV6-3
CDR3aa: CASSEPTPYEQYF
CDR3nt: TGTGCCAGCAGCGAGCCTACGCCCTACGAGCAGTACTTC

d_gene: TRBD1
j_gene: TRBJ2-2
abundance: .
v_gene: TRBV7-9
CDR3aa: CASSFMGQGASTGELFF
CDR3nt: TGTGCCAGCAGCTTCATGGGACAGGGGGCCTCCACCGGGGAGCTGTTTTTT

d_gene: TRBD1
j_gene: TRBJ2-2
abundance: .
v_gene: TRBV5-1
CDR3aa: CASSYGQATGELFF
CDR3nt: TGCGCCAGCAGTTATGGACAGGCCACCGGGGAGCTGTTTTTT

d_gene: .
j_gene: TRBJ1-1
abundance: .
v_gene: TRBV7-2
CDR3aa: CASSLAFPGNTEAFF
CDR3nt: TGTGCCAGCAGCTTAGCTTTCCCGGGGAACACTGAAGCTTTCTTT

d_gene: .
j_gene: TRBJ1-1
abundance: .
v_gene: TRBV6-6
CDR3aa: CASSYEYPNTEAFF
CDR3nt: TGTGCCAGCAGTTACGAGTATCCGAACACTGAAGCTTTCTTT

d_gene: .
j_gene: TRBJ1-1
abundance: .
v_gene: TRBV2
CDR3aa: CASSGQENTEAFF
CDR3nt: TGTGCCAGCAGTGGACAGGAGAACACTGAAGCTTTCTTT

d_gene: .
j_gene: TRBJ2-1
abundance: .
v_gene: TRBV7-9
CDR3aa: CASSPRGPGGGQSYNEQFF
CDR3nt: TGTGCCAGCAGCCCTAGAGGGCCTGGTGGGGGCCAGTCCTACAATGAGCAGTTCTTC

d_gene: TRBD1
j_gene: TRBJ1-3
abundance: .
v_gene: TRBV11-2
CDR3aa: CASSLMGQVQNTIYF
CDR3nt: TGTGCCAGCAGCTTAATGGGACAGGTGCAGAACACCATATATTTT

d_gene: .
j_gene: TRBJ2-3
abundance: .
v_gene: TRBV7-8
CDR3aa: CASKPILTGEYSTDTQYF
CDR3nt: TGTGCCAGCAAACCCATCCTAACGGGGGAGTATAGCACAGATACGCAGTATTTT

d_gene: .
j_gene: TRBJ2-5
abundance: .
v_gene: TRBV11-2
CDR3aa: CASSYLRDSQETQYF
CDR3nt: TGTGCCAGCAGCTACCTCCGGGACTCCCAAGAGACCCAGTACTTC

d_gene: .
j_gene: TRBJ2-3
abundance: once
v_gene: TRBV20-1
CDR3aa: CSASQGSLPPYTATFTDTQYF
CDR3nt: TGCAGTGCTAGTCAGGGCAGTCTCCCCCCTTACACCGCAACTTTCACAGATACGCAGTATTTT

d_gene: .
j_gene: TRBJ2-7
abundance: .
v_gene: TRBV12-3/TRBV12-4
CDR3aa: CASSLWQKYEQYF
CDR3nt: TGTGCCAGCAGTTTGTGGCAGAAATACGAGCAGTACTTC